The T cell receptor (beta chain) described here comes from a study of blood T cell repertoires in COVID-19 (dated by TCRdb to the early 2020s). Regarding the study in general: Collaborator samples came from the United States, Italy and Spain and covered acute and convalescent phases of COVID-19. Sample metadata almost always included a de-identified subject ID, COVID-19 status, age in years and sex. The dataset comprised deeply sampled blood TCRbeta repertoires from subjects exposed to, actively infected with, or recovered from COVID-19. The repertoires were released in a freely available public database meant as a resource for research on the immune response to SARS-CoV-2. The prospective study material was composed of cDNA or gDNA derived from T cells, B-cell-depleted T cells, or PBMCs. Where available, HLA class I and class II types were taken from metadata supplied by the sample provider and were not determined by assay-based typing. Samples came from the ongoing ImmuneRACE study (first 160 participants) plus 1,254 subjects from 6 global collaborators.

CDR1 and CDR2 (SGDLS, YYNGEE) derive from the germline V gene. Including cysteine and phenylalanine, the CDR3 has 16 amino acids. The entry retains the CDR3 DNA only, 48 bases that are in frame from base 1. Trimming costs V 0 bases and J 3 bases, and their ends lie 12 bases apart. What the work shows at the level of the full study, not this receptor alone: Clinical and demographic metadata were provided uncurated, with the amount varying by source and participant.

Collaborating institutions collected whole blood in K2EDTA tubes following their own protocols. For TCRbeta analysis, collaborators shipped samples in one of three forms: frozen whole blood, isolated PBMCs, or DNA extracted from either of those sample types. A remark on this clone: The clone's antigen remains unknown. Base qualities are missing; no much larger clone stands one base away.

TCRbeta CDR3 regions were amplified from genomic DNA using the immunoSEQ Assay, a bias-controlled multiplex PCR. The paper's data handling went like this. The number of nucleated cells in each sample was estimated from the amplification of reference gene primers within the assay. To quantify the absolute abundance of each unique TCRbeta CDR3 rearrangement, sequence reads were collapsed and filtered. Productive Simpson clonality was computed per sample as the square root of Simpson's diversity index over productive rearrangements. TCRdb took this table from immuneACCESS and kept in-frame rearrangements with V and J called. Such tables lack part of the clones; where checked against another copy, unresolved V genes explain under half of the gap, and the rest is unexplained. For V, J and clone size, that table is used; D and trimming come from the DNA. For this sample there are a few hundred thousand clones; 80% to 90% appear just once. The top ten clones comprise 0.95% to 1.5% of the sample.

The rearrangement joined TRBV9 to TRBJ1-4; the best D guess is TRBD1, with 6 bases matching. The material sequenced was peripheral blood. The TCR sequence derives from a man aged 40-55 years with acute or convalescent COVID-19. The DNA sequence is as follows: TGTGCCAGCAGCGTAGATAGCAGGGGACCTAATGAAAAACTGTTTTTT. Its translation reads: CASSVDSRGPNEKLFF.